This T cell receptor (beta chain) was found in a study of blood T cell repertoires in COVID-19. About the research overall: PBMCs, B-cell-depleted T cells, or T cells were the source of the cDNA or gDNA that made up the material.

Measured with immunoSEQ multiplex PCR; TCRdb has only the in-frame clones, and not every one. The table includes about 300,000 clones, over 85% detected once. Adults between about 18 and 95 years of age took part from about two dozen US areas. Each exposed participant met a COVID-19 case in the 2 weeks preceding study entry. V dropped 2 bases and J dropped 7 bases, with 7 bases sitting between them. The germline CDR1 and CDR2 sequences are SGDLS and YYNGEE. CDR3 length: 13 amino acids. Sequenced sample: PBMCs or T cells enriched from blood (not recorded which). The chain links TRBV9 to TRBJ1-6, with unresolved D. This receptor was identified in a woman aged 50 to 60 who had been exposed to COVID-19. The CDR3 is CASSVSVNSPLHF. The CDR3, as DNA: TGTGCCAGCAGCGTCTCCGTCAATTCACCCCTCCACTTT.